This TCR beta chain is drawn from a study of PD-1 blockade in classical Hodgkin lymphoma. Across the whole study: Patients in the cohort were put on intravenous nivolumab, 3 mg/kg every 2 weeks. General study points: Newly diagnosed patients had diversity similar to the baseline diversity of complete responders. Nivolumab initiated under 1 year post-ASCT led to patient exclusion. The authors have not defined what causes the repertoire differences, possibly disease activity or prior therapy.

All the patients suffered relapse after autologous stem cell transplantation, and brentuximab vedotin exposure differed. The CDR3 extends over 15 amino acids. CDR1 is SQVTM, CDR2 ANQGSEA, per germline. V lost 3 bases to trimming and J lost 4 bases, with 18 bases between them. With respect to this clone: Antigen: not known.

The table came from immunoSEQ multiplex PCR; TCRdb's copy has only in-frame clones and leaves some out. The table has 20,000 to 25,000 clones, less than 80% seen once. Specimen: peripheral blood mononuclear cells (PBMCs), collected at baseline. The clonotype was recovered from a human donor with classical Hodgkin lymphoma. The chain couples TRBV29-1 to TRBJ1-2; D perhaps matches TRBD1 (5 bases). The CDR3 region is CSVDGARSQLYGYTF. CDR3 coding DNA: TGCAGCGTTGACGGGGCACGGAGCCAGCTCTATGGCTACACCTTC.